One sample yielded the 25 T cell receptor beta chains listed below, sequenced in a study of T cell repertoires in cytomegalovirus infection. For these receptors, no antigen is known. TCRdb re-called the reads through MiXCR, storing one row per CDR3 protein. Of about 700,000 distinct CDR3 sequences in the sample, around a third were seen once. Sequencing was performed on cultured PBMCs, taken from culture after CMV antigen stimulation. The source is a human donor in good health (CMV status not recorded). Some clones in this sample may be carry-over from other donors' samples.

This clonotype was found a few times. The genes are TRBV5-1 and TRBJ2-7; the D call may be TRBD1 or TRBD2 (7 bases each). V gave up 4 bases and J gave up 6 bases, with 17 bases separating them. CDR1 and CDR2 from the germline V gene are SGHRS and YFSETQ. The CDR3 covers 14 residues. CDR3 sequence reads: CASSPGAGGVEQYF. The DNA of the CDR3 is TGCGCCAGCAGCCCCGGTGCAGGGGGGGTCGAGCAGTACTTC.

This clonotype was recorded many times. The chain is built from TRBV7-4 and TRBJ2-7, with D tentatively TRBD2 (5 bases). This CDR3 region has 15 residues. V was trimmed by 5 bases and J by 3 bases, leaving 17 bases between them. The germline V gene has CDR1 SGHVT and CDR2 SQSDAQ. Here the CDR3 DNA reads TGTGCCAGCAGCCCCCGTTTAGCGTTGCTCTACGAGCAGTACTTC. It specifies CASSPRLALLYEQYF.

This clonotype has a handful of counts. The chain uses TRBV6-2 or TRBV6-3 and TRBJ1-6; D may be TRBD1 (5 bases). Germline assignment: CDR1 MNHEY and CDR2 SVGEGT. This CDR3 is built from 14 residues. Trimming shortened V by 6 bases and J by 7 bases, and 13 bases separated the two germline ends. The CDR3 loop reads CASRQDLLNSPLHF. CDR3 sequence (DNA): TGTGCCAGCAGACAGGACCTTCTGAATTCACCCCTCCACTTT.

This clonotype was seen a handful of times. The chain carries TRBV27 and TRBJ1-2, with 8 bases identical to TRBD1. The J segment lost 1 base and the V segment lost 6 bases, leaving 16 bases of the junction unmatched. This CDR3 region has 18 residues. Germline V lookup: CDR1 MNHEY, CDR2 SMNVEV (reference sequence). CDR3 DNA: TGTGCCAGCAGCGGTGACAGGGGCAGGGGCGTGGGTAACTATGGCTACACCTTC. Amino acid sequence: CASSGDRGRGVGNYGYTF.

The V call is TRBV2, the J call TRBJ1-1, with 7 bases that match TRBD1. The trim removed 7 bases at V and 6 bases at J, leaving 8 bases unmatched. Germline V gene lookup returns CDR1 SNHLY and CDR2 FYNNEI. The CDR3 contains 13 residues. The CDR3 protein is CASTPEGAPEAFF. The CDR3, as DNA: TGTGCCAGCACCCCGGAGGGGGCCCCTGAAGCTTTCTTT.

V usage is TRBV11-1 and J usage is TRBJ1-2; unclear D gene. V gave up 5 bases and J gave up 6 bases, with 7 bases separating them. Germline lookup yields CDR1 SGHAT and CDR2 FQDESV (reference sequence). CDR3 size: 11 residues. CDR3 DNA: TGTGCCAGCAGCCTCCTAGATGGCTACACCTTC. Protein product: CASSLLDGYTF.

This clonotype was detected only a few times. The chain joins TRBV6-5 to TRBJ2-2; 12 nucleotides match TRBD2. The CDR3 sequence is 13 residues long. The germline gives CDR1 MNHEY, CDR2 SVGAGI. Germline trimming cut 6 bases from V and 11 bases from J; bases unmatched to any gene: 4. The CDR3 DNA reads TGTGCCAGCAGATCGACTAGCGGGAGCGAGCTGTTTTTT. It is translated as CASRSTSGSELFF.

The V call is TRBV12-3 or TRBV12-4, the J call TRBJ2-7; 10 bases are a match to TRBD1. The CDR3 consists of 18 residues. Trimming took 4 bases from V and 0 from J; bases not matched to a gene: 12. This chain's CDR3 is CASSSQGGQGFPSYEQYF. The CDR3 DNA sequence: TGTGCCAGCAGTTCTCAAGGGGGACAGGGGTTCCCCTCCTACGAGCAGTACTTC.

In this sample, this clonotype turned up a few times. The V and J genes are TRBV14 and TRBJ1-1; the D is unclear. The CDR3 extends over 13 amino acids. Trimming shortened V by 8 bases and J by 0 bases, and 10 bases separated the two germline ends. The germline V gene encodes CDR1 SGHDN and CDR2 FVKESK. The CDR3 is CASGRHLNTEAFF. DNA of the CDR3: TGTGCCAGCGGTAGACACTTGAACACTGAAGCTTTCTTT.

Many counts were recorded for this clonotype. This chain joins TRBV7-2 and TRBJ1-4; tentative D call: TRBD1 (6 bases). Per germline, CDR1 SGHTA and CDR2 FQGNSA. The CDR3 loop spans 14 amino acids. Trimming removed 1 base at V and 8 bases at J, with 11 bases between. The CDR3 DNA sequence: TGTGCCAGCAGCTTAGGACAGGTAGAAGAAAAACTGTTTTTT. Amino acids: CASSLGQVEEKLFF.

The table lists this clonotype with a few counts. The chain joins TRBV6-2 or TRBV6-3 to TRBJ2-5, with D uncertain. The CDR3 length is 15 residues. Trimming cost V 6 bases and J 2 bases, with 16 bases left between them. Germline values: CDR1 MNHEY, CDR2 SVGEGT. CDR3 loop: CASSRSFIQQETQYF. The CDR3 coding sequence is TGTGCCAGCAGCCGCAGCTTCATTCAGCAAGAGACCCAGTACTTC.

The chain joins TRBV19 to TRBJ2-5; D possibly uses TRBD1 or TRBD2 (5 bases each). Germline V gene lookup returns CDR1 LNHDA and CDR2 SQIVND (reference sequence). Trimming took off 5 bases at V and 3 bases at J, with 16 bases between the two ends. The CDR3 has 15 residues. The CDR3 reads CASSPRDLTKETQYF. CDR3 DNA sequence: TGTGCCAGTAGTCCCCGGGACCTTACCAAAGAGACCCAGTACTTC.

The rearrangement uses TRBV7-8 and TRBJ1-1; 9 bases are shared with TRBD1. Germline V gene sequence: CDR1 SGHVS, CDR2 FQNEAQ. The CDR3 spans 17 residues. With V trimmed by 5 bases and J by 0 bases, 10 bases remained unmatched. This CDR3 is CASSQRDREGLNTEAFF. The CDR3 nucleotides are TGTGCCAGCAGCCAACGGGACAGGGAAGGATTGAACACTGAAGCTTTCTTT.

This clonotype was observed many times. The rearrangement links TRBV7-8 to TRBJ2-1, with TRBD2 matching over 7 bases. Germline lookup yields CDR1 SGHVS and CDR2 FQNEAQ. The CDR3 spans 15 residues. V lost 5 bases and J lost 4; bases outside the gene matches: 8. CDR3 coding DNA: TGTGCCAGCAGCCGTCTGGGGGGGGGATACAATGAGCAGTTCTTC. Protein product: CASSRLGGGYNEQFF.

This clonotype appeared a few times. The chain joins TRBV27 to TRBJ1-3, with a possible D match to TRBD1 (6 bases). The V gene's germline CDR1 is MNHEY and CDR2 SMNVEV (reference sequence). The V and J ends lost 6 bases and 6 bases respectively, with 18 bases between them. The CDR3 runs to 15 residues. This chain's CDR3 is CASRQLQGAENTIYF. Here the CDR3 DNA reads TGTGCCAGCAGACAATTACAGGGAGCGGAAAACACCATATATTTT.

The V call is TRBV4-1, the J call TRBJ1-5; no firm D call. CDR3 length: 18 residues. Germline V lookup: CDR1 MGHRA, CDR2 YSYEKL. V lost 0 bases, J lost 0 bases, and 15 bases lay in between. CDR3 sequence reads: CASSQDSRAGHSNQPQHF. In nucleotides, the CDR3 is TGCGCCAGCAGCCAAGATTCACGGGCAGGCCATAGCAATCAGCCCCAGCATTTT.

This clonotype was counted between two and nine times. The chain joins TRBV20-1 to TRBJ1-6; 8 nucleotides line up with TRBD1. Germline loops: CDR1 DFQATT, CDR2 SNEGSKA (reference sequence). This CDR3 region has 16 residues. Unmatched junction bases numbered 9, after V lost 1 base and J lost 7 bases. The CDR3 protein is CSARAFPTGANSPLHF. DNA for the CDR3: TGCAGTGCTAGAGCATTCCCGACAGGGGCGAATTCACCCCTCCACTTT.

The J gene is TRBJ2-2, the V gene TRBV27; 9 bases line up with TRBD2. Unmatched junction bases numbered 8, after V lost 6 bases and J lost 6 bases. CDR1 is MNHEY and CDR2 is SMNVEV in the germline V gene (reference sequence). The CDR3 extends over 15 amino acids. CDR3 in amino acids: CASSVAGAAAGELFF. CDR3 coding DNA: TGTGCCAGCAGCGTAGCGGGGGCGGCGGCCGGGGAGCTGTTTTTT.

The CDR3 here is CASQRAEGSPLHF. The CDR3 DNA follows: TGTGCCAGCCAAAGGGCAGAGGGTTCACCCCTCCACTTT. This chain joins TRBV2 and TRBJ1-6; no clear D gene. V was clipped by 8 bases and J by 9 bases, with 14 bases between them. CDR1 SNHLY and CDR2 FYNNEI come from the germline V gene. The CDR3 loop spans 13 amino acids. The whole variable domain, filled in from reference TRBV2 and TRBJ1-6, reads EPEVTQTPSHQVTQMGQEVILRCVPISNHLYFYWYRQILGQKVEFLVSFYNNEISEKSEIFDDQFSVERPDGSNFTLKIRSTKLEDSAMYFCASQRAEGSPLHFGNGTRLTVT.

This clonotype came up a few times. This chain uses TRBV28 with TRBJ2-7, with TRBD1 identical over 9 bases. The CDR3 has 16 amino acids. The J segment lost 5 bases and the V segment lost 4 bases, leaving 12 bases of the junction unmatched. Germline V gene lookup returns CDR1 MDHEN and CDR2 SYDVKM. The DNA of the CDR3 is TGTGCCAGCAGTTGGCTCCCGGGACAGGGAGTGCACGAGCAGTACTTC. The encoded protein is CASSWLPGQGVHEQYF. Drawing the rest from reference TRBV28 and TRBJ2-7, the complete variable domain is DVKVTQSSRYLVKRTGEKVFLECVQDMDHENMFWYRQDPGLGLRLIYFSYDVKMKEKGDIPEGYSVSREKKERFSLILESASTNQTSMYLCASSWLPGQGVHEQYFGPGTRLTVT.

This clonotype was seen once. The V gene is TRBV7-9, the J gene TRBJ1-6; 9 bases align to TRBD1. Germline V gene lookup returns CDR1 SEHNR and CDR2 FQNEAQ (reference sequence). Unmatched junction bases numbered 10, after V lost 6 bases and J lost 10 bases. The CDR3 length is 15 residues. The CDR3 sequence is CASSPPRDRESPLHF. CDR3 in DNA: TGTGCCAGCAGTCCCCCCCGGGACAGGGAATCACCCCTCCACTTT. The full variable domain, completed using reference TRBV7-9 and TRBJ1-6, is DTGVSQNPRHKITKRGQNVTFRCDPISEHNRLYWYRQTLGQGPEFLTYFQNEAQLEKSRLLSDRFSAERPKGSFSTLEIQRTEQGDSAMYLCASSPPRDRESPLHFGNGTRLTVT.

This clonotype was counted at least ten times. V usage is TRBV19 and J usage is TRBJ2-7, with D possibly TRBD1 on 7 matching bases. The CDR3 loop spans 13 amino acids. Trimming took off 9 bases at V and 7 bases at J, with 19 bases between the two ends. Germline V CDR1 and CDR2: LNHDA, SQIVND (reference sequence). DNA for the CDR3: TGTGCCAGCGCGGGACAGTTGGGGTGGGAGCAGTACTTC. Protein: CASAGQLGWEQYF.

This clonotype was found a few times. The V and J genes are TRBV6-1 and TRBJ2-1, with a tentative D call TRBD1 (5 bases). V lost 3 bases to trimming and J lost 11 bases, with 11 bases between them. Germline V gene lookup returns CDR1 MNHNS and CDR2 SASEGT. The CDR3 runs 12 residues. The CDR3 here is CASSEVPGKQFF. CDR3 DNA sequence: TGTGCCAGCAGTGAGGTTCCAGGGAAGCAGTTCTTC.

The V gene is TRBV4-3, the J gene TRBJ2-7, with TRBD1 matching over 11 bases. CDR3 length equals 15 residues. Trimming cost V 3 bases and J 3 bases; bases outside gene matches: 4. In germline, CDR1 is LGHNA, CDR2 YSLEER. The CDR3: CASSHGDRGFYEQYV. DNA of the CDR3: TGCGCCAGCAGCCATGGGGACAGGGGGTTCTACGAGCAGTACGTC.

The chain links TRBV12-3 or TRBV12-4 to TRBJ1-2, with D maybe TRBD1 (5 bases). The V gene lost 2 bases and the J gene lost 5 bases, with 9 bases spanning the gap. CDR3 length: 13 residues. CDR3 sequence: CASSLIGGYGYTF. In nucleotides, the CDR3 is TGTGCCAGCAGTTTAATCGGGGGTTATGGCTACACCTTC.